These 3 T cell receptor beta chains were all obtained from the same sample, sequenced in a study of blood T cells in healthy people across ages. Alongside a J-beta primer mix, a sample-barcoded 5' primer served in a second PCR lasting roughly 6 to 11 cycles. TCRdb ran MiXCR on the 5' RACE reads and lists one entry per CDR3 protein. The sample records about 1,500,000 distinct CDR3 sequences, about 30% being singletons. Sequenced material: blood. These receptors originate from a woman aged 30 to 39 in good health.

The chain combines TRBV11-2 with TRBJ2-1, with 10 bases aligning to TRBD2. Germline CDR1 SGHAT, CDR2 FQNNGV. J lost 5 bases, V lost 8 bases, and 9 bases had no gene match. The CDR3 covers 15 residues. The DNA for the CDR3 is TGTGCCAGCTGGTTCGGGACTAGCGATAACAATGAGCAGTTCTTC. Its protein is CASWFGTSDNNEQFF.

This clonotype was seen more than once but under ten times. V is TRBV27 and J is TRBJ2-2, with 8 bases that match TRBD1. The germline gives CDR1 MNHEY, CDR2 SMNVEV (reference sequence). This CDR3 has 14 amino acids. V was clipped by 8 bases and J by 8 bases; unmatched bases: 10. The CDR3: CASRTQGAGGELFF. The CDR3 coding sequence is TGTGCCAGCCGAACCCAGGGGGCAGGGGGGGAGCTGTTTTTT.

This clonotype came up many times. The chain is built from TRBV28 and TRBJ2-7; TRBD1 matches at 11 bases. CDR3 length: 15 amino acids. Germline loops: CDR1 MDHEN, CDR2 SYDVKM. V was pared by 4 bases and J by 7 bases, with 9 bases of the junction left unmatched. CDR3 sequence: CASSSAGQGAREQYF. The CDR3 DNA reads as TGTGCCAGCAGTTCTGCAGGACAGGGGGCGCGGGAGCAGTACTTC.